The entry below gives a single T cell receptor beta chain sequence along with its context. Libraries were prepared by immunoSEQ multiplex PCR; TCRdb keeps only in-frame clonotypes and omits some of them. The top ten clones hold 0.5% to 0.65% of a sample with over a million clones, 70% to 80% of them seen once. The data stem from a study of shared clonotypes between healthy human individuals. Into CD45RA+ naive and CD45RA-negative memory subsets, the CD4+ cells were split. Trimming removed 6 bases from V and 2 bases from J; junction bases left unmatched: 3. CDR1 MNHNS and CDR2 SASEGT come from the germline V gene. The CDR3 sequence is 14 residues long.

The sample taken for sequencing was memory CD4+ T cells from PBMCs. The subset was: CD45RA-negative fraction. The chain recombines TRBV6-1 with TRBJ2-7, with TRBD2 matching over 11 bases. This receptor was identified in a man aged 18-30 years in good health. Some clones in this sample may be carry-over from other donors' samples. DNA of the CDR3: TGTGCCAGCAGCTTAGCGGGAGGGCCCTACGAGCAGTACTTC. This translates into CASSLAGGPYEQYF.